These T cell receptor beta chains were read from a single sample in a study of T-cell memory formation after mild COVID-19. MiXCR, applied by TCRdb to the 5' RACE reads, yields one record per CDR3 protein. Of some 490,000 distinct CDR3 sequences in the sample, 15% to 20% are singletons; the top ten hold 9% to 15%. The sequenced material came from PBMCs or a T cell subset sorted from them (not recorded which). All receptors derive from an adult woman who had mild COVID-19 (a few samples of this study predate the infection). Cell type and time point are not known. Each CDR3 is given with its conserved first and last residue. Each record gives: V gene, J gene, D gene, clone size, CDR3 protein, CDR3 DNA. D genes are given only for firm matches. Clone size is given for some rows only: seen once, a few or many times, or a class if the clone is expanded.

V: TRBV6-1; J: TRBJ2-2; D: -; size: -; CDR3: CASSEAPVRELFF; DNA: TGTGCCAGCAGTGAAGCACCGGTTCGGGAGCTGTTTTTT
V: TRBV7-2; J: TRBJ2-2; D: TRBD1; size: -; CDR3: CASSPGTAHTGELFF; DNA: TGTGCCAGCAGCCCGGGGACAGCTCACACCGGGGAGCTGTTTTTT
V: TRBV5-1; J: TRBJ2-5; D: TRBD1; size: -; CDR3: CASKESGGGETQYF; DNA: TGCGCCAGCAAGGAGTCAGGGGGCGGTGAGACCCAGTACTTC
V: TRBV27; J: TRBJ2-1; D: -; size: -; CDR3: CASSPLSSFHEQFF; DNA: TGTGCCAGCAGTCCCTTGTCTAGCTTCCATGAGCAGTTCTTC
V: TRBV19; J: TRBJ2-3; D: -; size: few; CDR3: CASSIAATSTDTQYF; DNA: TGTGCCAGTTCGATAGCTGCCACCAGCACAGATACGCAGTATTTT
V: TRBV9; J: TRBJ2-3; D: -; size: few; CDR3: CASSVVGVADTDTQYF; DNA: TGTGCCAGCAGCGTAGTCGGGGTCGCGGACACAGATACGCAGTATTTT
V: TRBV27; J: TRBJ2-1; D: TRBD1; size: -; CDR3: CASSVLPGQGYNEQFF; DNA: TGTGCCAGCAGTGTTCTCCCGGGACAGGGGTACAATGAGCAGTTCTTC
V: TRBV5-1; J: TRBJ1-1; D: -; size: many; CDR3: CASRLGNTEAFF; DNA: TGCGCCAGCAGATTAGGGAACACTGAAGCTTTCTTT
V: TRBV9; J: TRBJ2-1; D: -; size: -; CDR3: CASSGEQSWEQFF; DNA: TGTGCCAGCAGCGGAGAGCAGTCTTGGGAGCAGTTCTTC
V: TRBV7-7; J: TRBJ2-7; D: -; size: -; CDR3: CASSHGIGDEQYF; DNA: TGTGCTAGCAGCCACGGGATTGGGGACGAGCAGTACTTC
V: TRBV20-1; J: TRBJ2-1; D: TRBD2; size: -; CDR3: CSASSRGAGGNQSSYNEQFF; DNA: TGCAGTGCTTCATCCCGAGGGGCGGGAGGTAATCAAAGCTCCTACAATGAGCAGTTCTTC
V: TRBV20-1; J: TRBJ2-7; D: TRBD2; size: once; CDR3: CSAGILAGGSYEQYF; DNA: TGCAGTGCTGGAATACTAGCGGGAGGTTCCTACGAGCAGTACTTC
V: TRBV5-1; J: TRBJ2-3; D: TRBD2; size: -; CDR3: CASSGTRGTDTQYF; DNA: TGCGCCAGCAGCGGGACTAGAGGCACAGATACGCAGTATTTT
V: TRBV7-9; J: TRBJ2-5; D: -; size: -; CDR3: CASSLVAGSAQTQYF; DNA: TGTGCCAGCAGCTTAGTCGCAGGGTCCGCGCAGACCCAGTACTTC
V: TRBV18; J: TRBJ2-2; D: -; size: -; CDR3: CASSRIGPGPNTGELFF; DNA: TGTGCCAGCTCACGGATTGGTCCGGGGCCGAACACCGGGGAGCTGTTTTTT
V: TRBV7-9; J: TRBJ1-6; D: -; size: few; CDR3: CASSLEFSSPLHF; DNA: TGTGCCAGCAGCCTCGAATTTAGTTCACCCCTCCACTTT
V: TRBV9; J: TRBJ2-3; D: -; size: few; CDR3: CASSVVNRHTDTQYF; DNA: TGTGCCAGCAGCGTAGTTAACAGGCACACAGATACGCAGTATTTT
V: TRBV12-3/TRBV12-4; J: TRBJ1-1; D: -; size: -; CDR3: CASNPGQFAEAFF; DNA: TGTGCCAGCAATCCCGGACAGTTCGCTGAAGCTTTCTTT
V: TRBV27; J: TRBJ2-7; D: -; size: few; CDR3: CASKKYQGTDPLDEQYF; DNA: TGTGCCAGCAAAAAATATCAGGGGACCGATCCGCTAGACGAGCAGTACTTC
V: TRBV30; J: TRBJ1-1; D: -; size: -; CDR3: CAWSVLLGTEAFF; DNA: TGTGCCTGGAGTGTACTTCTTGGAACTGAAGCTTTCTTT
V: TRBV6-5; J: TRBJ1-4; D: TRBD1; size: few; CDR3: CASSRTGPNEKLFF; DNA: TGTGCCAGCAGCCGGACAGGGCCTAATGAAAAACTGTTTTTT
V: TRBV19; J: TRBJ2-7; D: TRBD1; size: -; CDR3: CASSIGRGSSYEQYF; DNA: TGTGCCAGTAGTATAGGCAGGGGGAGCTCCTACGAGCAGTACTTC
V: TRBV25-1; J: TRBJ2-3; D: TRBD1; size: -; CDR3: CATLDRVSDTQYF; DNA: TGTGCCACGTTGGACAGGGTATCAGATACGCAGTATTTT
V: TRBV11-2; J: TRBJ1-2; D: TRBD1; size: -; CDR3: CASSLITGGWNPYGYTF; DNA: TGTGCCAGCAGCTTAATTACAGGGGGCTGGAACCCTTATGGCTACACCTTC
V: TRBV6-6; J: TRBJ1-1; D: -; size: few; CDR3: CASSTGGWNTEAFF; DNA: TGTGCCAGCAGTACTGGGGGGTGGAACACTGAAGCTTTCTTT
V: TRBV7-3; J: TRBJ2-1; D: TRBD2; size: -; CDR3: CASSDGLAFNEQFF; DNA: TGTGCCAGCAGCGATGGACTAGCGTTCAATGAGCAGTTCTTC
V: TRBV5-5; J: TRBJ2-3; D: -; size: -; CDR3: CASSVQRGTDTQYF; DNA: TGTGCCAGCAGCGTACAGCGGGGCACAGATACGCAGTATTTT
V: TRBV5-6; J: TRBJ1-2; D: -; size: -; CDR3: CASSLLEGTYGYTF; DNA: TGTGCCAGCAGCTTGTTGGAGGGTACCTATGGCTACACCTTC
V: TRBV11-1; J: TRBJ2-3; D: TRBD2; size: -; CDR3: CASSAGLAGADTQYF; DNA: TGTGCCAGCAGCGCGGGACTAGCGGGGGCAGATACGCAGTATTTT
V: TRBV11-2; J: TRBJ2-7; D: -; size: many; CDR3: CASSPPGRFRKEQYF; DNA: TGTGCCAGCAGCCCTCCGGGACGGTTTCGGAAGGAGCAGTACTTC
V: TRBV5-1; J: TRBJ2-5; D: -; size: few; CDR3: CASSRDQGETQYF; DNA: TGCGCCAGCAGTCGCGACCAGGGAGAGACCCAGTACTTC
V: TRBV7-3; J: TRBJ1-2; D: TRBD1; size: -; CDR3: CASSLSGGESYGYTF; DNA: TGTGCCAGCAGCTTATCAGGGGGCGAAAGCTATGGCTACACCTTC
V: TRBV7-9; J: TRBJ1-1; D: -; size: few; CDR3: CASSLGSGEAFF; DNA: TGTGCCAGCAGCTTAGGGTCGGGGGAAGCTTTCTTT
V: TRBV24-1; J: TRBJ2-5; D: -; size: -; CDR3: CATSDFRQETQYF; DNA: TGTGCCACCAGTGATTTCCGCCAAGAGACCCAGTACTTC
V: TRBV3-1; J: TRBJ1-2; D: -; size: -; CDR3: CASSQDHGYGYTF; DNA: TGTGCCAGCAGCCAAGATCACGGCTATGGCTACACCTTC
V: TRBV12-3/TRBV12-4; J: TRBJ2-6; D: TRBD1; size: few; CDR3: CASSRPQGQSYSGANVLTF; DNA: TGTGCCAGCAGTCGGCCCCAGGGACAGAGTTACTCTGGGGCCAACGTCCTGACTTTC
V: TRBV6-1; J: TRBJ2-3; D: -; size: -; CDR3: CASMGTFGADTQYF; DNA: TGTGCCAGCATGGGTACCTTCGGGGCAGATACGCAGTATTTT